The clone carrying this T cell receptor (beta chain) has only a few counts. Its antigen remains unknown. This record comes from a study of vaccination and CD4 T cells after COVID-19. The assay that was used to sequence DNA from cultured CD4+ T cells was the Oncomine TCR Beta short-read assay. MiXCR, applied by TCRdb to the PCR reads, yields one record per CDR3 protein. The data hold fewer than 25,000 distinct CDR3 sequences, with under 55% observed a single time. This sample's treatment: approximately nine-day PBMC culture with coronavirus spike peptide pools or control peptides (ViraFEST assay). Trimming at V came to 5 bases and at J to 5 bases, leaving 12 bases not matched to a gene. This CDR3 is 17 amino acids long. Germline V gene lookup returns CDR1 LNHDA and CDR2 SQIVND (reference sequence).

Sequencing was performed on CD4+ T cells from blood, cultured in vitro, taken before SARS-CoV-2 vaccination. The receptor was derived from a human donor who had recovered from COVID-19. The V call is TRBV19, the J call TRBJ2-2; 9 nucleotides match TRBD1. DNA for the CDR3: TGTGCCAGTAGTGAAACCTTCGGGACAGGGCGAACCGGGGAGCTGTTTTTT. The encoded protein is CASSETFGTGRTGELFF.